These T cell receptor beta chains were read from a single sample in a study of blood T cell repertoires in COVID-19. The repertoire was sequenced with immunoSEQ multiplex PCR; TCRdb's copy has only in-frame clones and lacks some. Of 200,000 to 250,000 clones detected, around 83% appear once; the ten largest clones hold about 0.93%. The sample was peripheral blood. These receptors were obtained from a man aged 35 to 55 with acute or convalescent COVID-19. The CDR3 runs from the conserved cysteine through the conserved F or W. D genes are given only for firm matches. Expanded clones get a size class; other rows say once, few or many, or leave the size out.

CDR3 DNA: TGTGCCAGCTCACCAGAGAGTGACTATGGCTACACCTTC
CDR3 protein: CASSPESDYGYTF
CDR3 length: 13
J gene: TRBJ1-2
clone size: few
D gene: -
V gene: TRBV18

CDR3 DNA: TGCGCCAGCAGCTTTGGGACAGTCTATGGCTACACCTTC
CDR3 protein: CASSFGTVYGYTF
CDR3 length: 13
J gene: TRBJ1-2
clone size: -
D gene: TRBD1
V gene: TRBV5-1

CDR3 DNA: TGTGCCAGTTCCACAGGGCAAGGGGTGAACACTGAAGCTTTCTTT
CDR3 protein: CASSTGQGVNTEAFF
CDR3 length: 15
J gene: TRBJ1-1
clone size: -
D gene: -
V gene: TRBV6-1

CDR3 DNA: TGTGCCAGCTCACCCCGCGAGGGGGCAACTAATGAAAAACTGTTTTTT
CDR3 protein: CASSPREGATNEKLFF
CDR3 length: 16
J gene: TRBJ1-4
clone size: -
D gene: -
V gene: TRBV18

CDR3 DNA: TGTGCCAGCAGCTTAACGAAGGCGGCGCCCCAGCATTTT
CDR3 protein: CASSLTKAAPQHF
CDR3 length: 13
J gene: TRBJ1-5
clone size: -
D gene: -
V gene: TRBV7-2

CDR3 DNA: TGCGCCAGCAGCCAAGATCCAGCGGGGGGCCGGAGCTCCTACAATGAGCAGTTCTTC
CDR3 protein: CASSQDPAGGRSSYNEQFF
CDR3 length: 19
J gene: TRBJ2-1
clone size: -
D gene: TRBD2
V gene: TRBV4-1

CDR3 DNA: TGTGCCAGCCTACACGGGTCCGGGACAACTGAAAAACTGTTTTTT
CDR3 protein: CASLHGSGTTEKLFF
CDR3 length: 15
J gene: TRBJ1-4
clone size: -
D gene: -
V gene: TRBV7-9

CDR3 DNA: TGTGCCAGCAGTTTATGGGAACCGGGACAGGGGGCGGGCTACACCTTC
CDR3 protein: CASSLWEPGQGAGYTF
CDR3 length: 16
J gene: TRBJ1-2
clone size: -
D gene: TRBD1
V gene: TRBV28

CDR3 DNA: TGTGCCAGCAGTGAAGTCGCTAGCGGGGGGGTAGGTAGGACAGATACGCAGTATTTT
CDR3 protein: CASSEVASGGVGRTDTQYF
CDR3 length: 19
J gene: TRBJ2-3
clone size: -
D gene: TRBD2
V gene: TRBV6-1

CDR3 DNA: TGTGCCAGCAGAAAGACAGGGATAAAAAATGGCTACACCTTC
CDR3 protein: CASRKTGIKNGYTF
CDR3 length: 14
J gene: TRBJ1-2
clone size: -
D gene: TRBD1
V gene: TRBV6-5

CDR3 DNA: TGTGCCAGCAGTGAGGGCTTTCCTACGGACGGGGAGCTGTTTTTT
CDR3 protein: CASSEGFPTDGELFF
CDR3 length: 15
J gene: TRBJ2-2
clone size: -
D gene: -
V gene: TRBV2

CDR3 DNA: TGTGCCAGCAGCAAGCGAGTCGGACACGCGACTAATGAAAAACTGTTTTTT
CDR3 protein: CASSKRVGHATNEKLFF
CDR3 length: 17
J gene: TRBJ1-4
clone size: -
D gene: -
V gene: TRBV21-1

CDR3 DNA: TGTGCCAGCTCAAATAACCCCACAGCGAACACTGAAGCTTTCTTT
CDR3 protein: CASSNNPTANTEAFF
CDR3 length: 15
J gene: TRBJ1-1
clone size: -
D gene: -
V gene: TRBV18

CDR3 DNA: TGTGCCAGCAGTTTTACACCCGGACAGGGGGCGATAAATGGCTACACCTTC
CDR3 protein: CASSFTPGQGAINGYTF
CDR3 length: 17
J gene: TRBJ1-2
clone size: -
D gene: TRBD1
V gene: TRBV27

CDR3 DNA: TGTGCCAGCAGTCTCCCCCGGGGATTTAACTATGGCTACACCTTC
CDR3 protein: CASSLPRGFNYGYTF
CDR3 length: 15
J gene: TRBJ1-2
clone size: -
D gene: -
V gene: TRBV28

CDR3 DNA: TGTGCCAGCAGCGTAGGCAGGACAGCTTCACCCCTCCACTTT
CDR3 protein: CASSVGRTASPLHF
CDR3 length: 14
J gene: TRBJ1-6
clone size: -
D gene: -
V gene: TRBV9

CDR3 DNA: TGTGCCAGCAGCGTACAGGGGGTCCGAACTGAAGCTTTCTTT
CDR3 protein: CASSVQGVRTEAFF
CDR3 length: 14
J gene: TRBJ1-1
clone size: -
D gene: TRBD1
V gene: TRBV5-4

CDR3 DNA: TGTGCCAGCAGCGGGACAGGGGAACACTACGAGCAGTACTTC
CDR3 protein: CASSGTGEHYEQYF
CDR3 length: 14
J gene: TRBJ2-7
clone size: -
D gene: TRBD1
V gene: TRBV7-9

CDR3 DNA: TGTGCCAGCAGCGCCTTACAGGGAAGAAACACTGAAGCTTTCTTT
CDR3 protein: CASSALQGRNTEAFF
CDR3 length: 15
J gene: TRBJ1-1
clone size: -
D gene: -
V gene: TRBV9

CDR3 DNA: TGTGCCAGCAGAAAAGACAGGGACTATGGCTACACCTTC
CDR3 protein: CASRKDRDYGYTF
CDR3 length: 13
J gene: TRBJ1-2
clone size: -
D gene: TRBD1
V gene: TRBV12-3/TRBV12-4

CDR3 DNA: TGTGCCAGTAGTATTTCGGGGGGTGGCAATCAGCCCCAGCATTTT
CDR3 protein: CASSISGGGNQPQHF
CDR3 length: 15
J gene: TRBJ1-5
clone size: -
D gene: -
V gene: TRBV19

CDR3 DNA: TGTGCCAGCTCAAAAGCGGGGTGGGGCACTGAAGCTTTCTTT
CDR3 protein: CASSKAGWGTEAFF
CDR3 length: 14
J gene: TRBJ1-1
clone size: -
D gene: -
V gene: TRBV6-5

CDR3 DNA: TGTGCCAGCAGAAGGGACAGGGACAATGAGCAGTTCTTC
CDR3 protein: CASRRDRDNEQFF
CDR3 length: 13
J gene: TRBJ2-1
clone size: -
D gene: TRBD1
V gene: TRBV2

CDR3 DNA: TGTGCCAGCAGTCTAGACCAGACAGGGTATAATTCACCCCTCCACTTT
CDR3 protein: CASSLDQTGYNSPLHF
CDR3 length: 16
J gene: TRBJ1-6
clone size: -
D gene: TRBD1
V gene: TRBV28

CDR3 DNA: TGTGCCAGCAGTTATCAGGAAGCTAACTATGGCTACACCTTC
CDR3 protein: CASSYQEANYGYTF
CDR3 length: 14
J gene: TRBJ1-2
clone size: -
D gene: -
V gene: TRBV6-6

CDR3 DNA: TGTGCCAGCAGCCAAGGCCGGGGGGCCCACTATGGCTACACCTTC
CDR3 protein: CASSQGRGAHYGYTF
CDR3 length: 15
J gene: TRBJ1-2
clone size: -
D gene: -
V gene: TRBV16

CDR3 DNA: TGTGCCAGCAGTTTGGACAGGGCTCACGAGCAGTACTTC
CDR3 protein: CASSLDRAHEQYF
CDR3 length: 13
J gene: TRBJ2-7
clone size: -
D gene: TRBD1
V gene: TRBV6-2/TRBV6-3

CDR3 DNA: TGTGCCAGCAGCCAAGAAGCAAGGGGTGAGCTGTTTTTT
CDR3 protein: CASSQEARGELFF
CDR3 length: 13
J gene: TRBJ2-2
clone size: -
D gene: -
V gene: TRBV3-1/TRBV3-2

CDR3 DNA: TGTGCCAGCAGTGTCATACTTACAGGACGCAATCAGCCCCAGCATTTT
CDR3 protein: CASSVILTGRNQPQHF
CDR3 length: 16
J gene: TRBJ1-5
clone size: few
D gene: -
V gene: TRBV6-1

CDR3 DNA: TGTGCCAGCAGCTTAGTCCGGGAGAGCGAAGCTTTCTTT
CDR3 protein: CASSLVRESEAFF
CDR3 length: 13
J gene: TRBJ1-1
clone size: -
D gene: -
V gene: TRBV7-9

CDR3 DNA: TGTGCCAGCAGCATCCGACCCCCCCTTAGCGGGGGGGCTCATGAGCAGTTCTTC
CDR3 protein: CASSIRPPLSGGAHEQFF
CDR3 length: 18
J gene: TRBJ2-1
clone size: -
D gene: TRBD2
V gene: TRBV7-3

CDR3 DNA: TGTGCCAGCAGTTACGATGGGGGGTTGGCTCAGCCCCAGCATTTT
CDR3 protein: CASSYDGGLAQPQHF
CDR3 length: 15
J gene: TRBJ1-5
clone size: -
D gene: -
V gene: TRBV2

CDR3 DNA: TGTGCCAGCAGTGAAGTGAGCGCGAACACCGGGGAGCTGTTTTTT
CDR3 protein: CASSEVSANTGELFF
CDR3 length: 15
J gene: TRBJ2-2
clone size: -
D gene: -
V gene: TRBV2

CDR3 DNA: TGTGCCAGCGGCGGGGGGGCCGTGTCCTACAATGAGCAGTTCTTC
CDR3 protein: CASGGGAVSYNEQFF
CDR3 length: 15
J gene: TRBJ2-1
clone size: few
D gene: TRBD2
V gene: TRBV5-8

CDR3 DNA: TGTGCCAGCAGCCAAGTCGGGGGTATGATCCCGTCTGGGGCCAACGTCCTGACTTTC
CDR3 protein: CASSQVGGMIPSGANVLTF
CDR3 length: 19
J gene: TRBJ2-6
clone size: -
D gene: -
V gene: TRBV4-2